The sample holds one count of the clone carrying this T cell receptor (beta chain). Its antigen is currently unknown. Germline lookup yields CDR1 MNHEY and CDR2 SVGAGI. This CDR3 has 15 residues. Trimming cost V 8 bases and J 0 bases, with 11 bases left between them. Repertoires were generated with immunoSEQ multiplex PCR, while TCRdb's copy carries only in-frame clones and drops some. The sample shows around 2.1 million clones, around 95% of them seen only once. This entry comes from a study of shared clonotypes between healthy human individuals. Notes on the study in general: The generation probabilities recorded for non-shared clonotypes fell below those of clonotypes shared by all four donors.

The sequence came from a man aged 18 to 30 in good health. Sequencing used naive CD4+ T cells sorted from blood. The subset is: CD45RA+ positively selected. V is TRBV6-5 and J is TRBJ1-6, with a weak D call TRBD1 (5 bases). The CDR3 nucleotides read TGTGCCAGCGCGGGGGTCCTCTCCTATAATTCACCCCTCCACTTT. Amino acids: CASAGVLSYNSPLHF.